The TCR beta chain under discussion was sequenced for a study of blood T cell repertoires in COVID-19. Study in general: From T cells, B-cell-depleted T cells, or PBMCs came the material, which was cDNA or gDNA.

Germline CDR1 is SGHVS and CDR2 is FNYEAQ. The CDR3 consists of 14 residues. After removal of 5 bases from V and 7 bases from J, the junction contained 6 bases not matched to a gene. As processed by the authors: It was from reference gene primer amplification that nucleated cell counts were estimated. Libraries were prepared by immunoSEQ multiplex PCR; TCRdb keeps only in-frame clonotypes and omits some of them. That table is the source of V, J and clone size, and D and trimming were worked out from the DNA. The sample consists of 230,000 or so clones, 65% to 85% of them appearing once. The sequence derives from a man between 50 and 59 years old with active or convalescent COVID-19. The chain combines TRBV7-6 with TRBJ1-2, with TRBD1 matching 11 bases. Sequencing used peripheral blood. The CDR3, as DNA: TGTGCCAGCAGCCCGGGGACAGGGGGATTTGGCTACACCTTC. Amino acids: CASSPGTGGFGYTF.